This T cell receptor beta chain is drawn from a study of graft-versus-host responses after intestinal transplantation. Sequencing was performed with immunoSEQ multiplex PCR; in TCRdb, only in-frame clones are kept and a portion is missing. The profile shows roughly 75,000 clones, 90% to 95% of them singletons. Trimming shortened V by 0 bases and J by 1 base, and 9 bases separated the two germline ends. Germline V gene sequence: CDR1 GTSNPN, CDR2 SVGIG (reference sequence). CDR3 size: 14 residues. A word on this clone: As yet, its antigen is unknown.

The rearrangement links TRBV30 to TRBJ1-1, with D hard to call. The source material was unstimulated CD4+ T cells sorted from spleen or lymph node cells, sampled before intestinal transplant. This clonotype was obtained from a human donor who received an intestinal transplant. The CDR3 sequence: CAWSVRDWNTEAFF. The CDR3, as DNA: TGTGCCTGGAGTGTACGAGACTGGAACACTGAAGCTTTCTTT.